A selection of T cell receptor beta chains follows, all from one sample in a study of T cell repertoires in cytomegalovirus infection. TCRdb re-called the reads through MiXCR, storing one row per CDR3 protein. This table has 150,000 or so distinct CDR3 sequences, about 6% appearing once. Sequenced: PBMCs. The receptor source for this set is a human donor in good health (CMV status not recorded). Some clones in this sample may be carry-over from other donors' samples. Both conserved end residues are part of each CDR3. D genes are given only for firm matches. Rows give clone size only sometimes, using once, few, many, or a class for an expanded clone.

>TRBV7-2|many|TRBJ1-1|NA
CASTQFLSAGTEAFF
TGTGCCAGCACCCAGTTTCTGAGCGCGGGCACTGAAGCTTTCTTT
>TRBV20-1|NA|TRBJ1-1|TRBD1
CSARVEWDREAFF
TGCAGTGCTAGAGTCGAATGGGACAGGGAGGCTTTCTTT
>TRBV5-4|many|TRBJ1-5|NA
CASSLGPDSNQPQHF
TGTGCCAGCAGCTTGGGACCCGATAGCAATCAGCCCCAGCATTTT
>TRBV7-2|many|TRBJ2-7|NA
CASSFSLAAGYEQYF
TGTGCCAGCAGCTTCTCCCTAGCCGCGGGATACGAGCAGTACTTC
>TRBV7-2|many|TRBJ1-6|TRBD1
CASSLGQGDYSPLHF
TGTGCCAGCAGCTTAGGGCAGGGGGATTATTCACCCCTCCACTTT
>TRBV7-2|many|TRBJ1-5|TRBD1
CASSLQGALGNQPQHF
TGTGCCAGCAGCTTACAGGGGGCGCTGGGCAATCAGCCCCAGCATTTT
>TRBV7-2|many|TRBJ1-2|NA
CASSPDRDYGYTF
TGTGCCAGCAGCCCGGACAGAGACTATGGCTACACCTTC
>TRBV2|many|TRBJ1-1|NA
CASILDGNTEAFF
TGTGCCAGCATCCTTGACGGGAACACTGAAGCTTTCTTT
>TRBV7-8|many|TRBJ2-7|NA
CASSFGRDSYEQYF
TGTGCCAGCAGCTTTGGACGGGACTCCTACGAGCAGTACTTC
>TRBV7-2|many|TRBJ1-1|TRBD1
CASSSRQGGITEAFF
TGTGCCAGCAGCTCACGACAGGGTGGAATCACTGAAGCTTTCTTT
>TRBV19|many|TRBJ1-2|NA
CASSIRQYGYTF
TGTGCCAGTAGTATCCGACAGTATGGCTACACCTTC
>TRBV3-1|many|TRBJ1-2|NA
CASSHLSDYYGYTF
TGTGCCAGCAGCCATCTTTCCGACTACTATGGCTACACCTTC
>TRBV7-2|many|TRBJ1-2|NA
CASSSDGEANYGYTF
TGTGCCAGCAGCTCAGATGGGGAAGCTAACTATGGCTACACCTTC
>TRBV30|few|TRBJ1-1|NA
CAWSVERGGMNTEAFF
TGTGCCTGGAGTGTAGAAAGGGGCGGGATGAACACTGAAGCTTTCTTT
>TRBV7-2|many|TRBJ2-1|NA
CASSFGPYEQFF
TGTGCCAGCAGTTTTGGACCTTACGAGCAGTTCTTC
>TRBV11-2|many|TRBJ1-4|TRBD1
CASSSGDRGQGEKLFF
TGTGCCAGCAGCTCTGGGGACAGGGGGCAGGGGGAAAAACTGTTTTTT
>TRBV6-1|many|TRBJ2-1|NA
CASSEPPRNLLGNEQFF
TGTGCCAGCAGTGAACCTCCACGGAACCTCCTGGGGAATGAGCAGTTCTTC
>TRBV28|few|TRBJ2-3|NA
CASTEAGSRRDTQYF
TGTGCCAGCACTGAGGCGGGTTCAAGGAGAGATACGCAGTATTTT
>TRBV7-2|many|TRBJ2-5|NA
CASSQGLTQETQYF
TGTGCCAGCAGCCAGGGGCTGACACAAGAGACCCAGTACTTC
>TRBV2|many|TRBJ2-2|TRBD1
CASSPDRVGAGELFF
TGTGCCAGCAGCCCTGACAGGGTTGGAGCCGGGGAGCTGTTTTTT
>TRBV7-2|many|TRBJ2-3|TRBD2
CASESGGITDTQYF
TGTGCCAGCGAGAGCGGGGGGATCACAGATACGCAGTATTTT
>TRBV7-2|NA|TRBJ2-3|TRBD2
CASSSRGGLYTQYF
TGTGCCAGCAGCTCGCGGGGGGGCCTGTATACGCAGTATTTT
>TRBV18|few|TRBJ1-2|NA
CASSPPSRGYTF
TGTGCCAGCTCACCACCGAGTCGGGGCTACACCTTC
>TRBV14|many|TRBJ2-1|NA
CASSQVLLTSNEQFF
TGTGCCAGCAGCCAAGTTTTACTCACGAGCAATGAGCAGTTCTTC
>TRBV11-3|many|TRBJ1-3|NA
CASSSGRLGDGTIYF
TGTGCCAGCAGCTCCGGCCGGCTCGGAGACGGCACCATATATTTT
>TRBV5-1|many|TRBJ1-2|NA
CASSLDGSRGNYGYTF
TGCGCCAGCAGCTTGGATGGATCCAGGGGTAACTATGGCTACACCTTC
>TRBV29-1|few|TRBJ2-6|NA
CSVGGFTDLGANVLTF
TGCAGCGTTGGTGGGTTCACAGACCTGGGGGCCAACGTCCTGACTTTC
>TRBV7-2|many|TRBJ1-3|NA
CASSYLGRSSGNTIYF
TGTGCCAGCAGCTACCTCGGACGCTCCTCTGGAAACACCATATATTTT
>TRBV18|NA|TRBJ1-1|TRBD1
CASSPRDSMNTEAFF
TGTGCCAGCTCACCTAGGGACAGTATGAACACTGAAGCTTTCTTT
>TRBV7-2|few|TRBJ1-3|NA
CASSPVSSGNTIYF
TGTGCCAGCAGTCCAGTTAGCTCTGGAAACACCATATATTTT
>TRBV7-9|NA|TRBJ1-2|TRBD1
CASSKRSGTGWGGYTF
TGTGCCAGCAGCAAACGATCCGGGACAGGGTGGGGTGGCTACACCTTC
>TRBV7-2|many|TRBJ2-3|NA
CASSLVLVDPSTQYF
TGTGCCAGCAGCTTAGTGCTGGTTGATCCCTCTACGCAGTATTTT
>TRBV7-2|many|TRBJ2-7|TRBD2
CASSQGLAGREQYF
TGTGCCAGCAGCCAGGGACTAGCGGGGAGAGAGCAGTACTTC
>TRBV7-2|many|TRBJ2-1|TRBD1
CASSLASRGQNEQFF
TGTGCCAGCAGCTTAGCGTCCAGGGGGCAAAATGAGCAGTTCTTC
>TRBV10-1|many|TRBJ2-5|NA
CASSESWARETQYF
TGCGCCAGCAGTGAGTCCTGGGCTCGGGAGACCCAGTACTTC
>TRBV11-1|many|TRBJ1-6|NA
CASSFSQGRSPLHF
TGTGCCAGCAGCTTTAGCCAGGGACGCTCACCCCTCCACTTT
>TRBV2|many|TRBJ1-6|TRBD1
CASSGTGLGNSPLHF
TGTGCCAGCAGCGGGACAGGTCTGGGAAATTCACCCCTCCACTTT
>TRBV19|NA|TRBJ2-6|TRBD1
CASRTGSFSGANVLTF
TGTGCCAGTAGGACAGGGTCCTTCTCTGGGGCCAACGTCCTGACTTTC
>TRBV5-5|many|TRBJ1-1|TRBD1
CASSLEGQGAGAFF
TGTGCCAGCAGCTTGGAGGGACAGGGGGCGGGAGCTTTCTTT
>TRBV20-1|few|TRBJ2-5|NA
CSASGGDAETQYF
TGCAGTGCTAGTGGGGGTGACGCGGAGACCCAGTACTTC
>TRBV7-9|many|TRBJ1-2|TRBD1
CASSFPLLDRGYGYTF
TGTGCCAGCAGCTTTCCCCTCCTTGACAGGGGATATGGCTACACCTTC
>TRBV7-2|many|TRBJ1-3|NA
CASSLGRNTIYF
TGTGCCAGCAGCCTAGGGAGGAACACCATATATTTT
>TRBV2|few|TRBJ1-4|NA
CASNTERTNEKLFF
TGTGCCAGCAACACCGAGAGAACTAATGAAAAACTGTTTTTT
>TRBV12-3/TRBV12-4|many|TRBJ2-3|TRBD2
CASSLFGRGGADTQYF
TGTGCCAGCAGTTTATTCGGTCGGGGGGGTGCGGATACGCAGTATTTT
>TRBV6-5|few|TRBJ2-1|NA
CASRQGPLLDEQFF
TGTGCCAGCAGACAGGGCCCCCTCCTCGATGAGCAGTTCTTC
>TRBV7-6|few|TRBJ2-3|TRBD1
CASSVHPGQGDTQYF
TGTGCCAGCAGCGTCCACCCGGGACAGGGAGATACGCAGTATTTT
>TRBV15|many|TRBJ1-4|NA
CATSRARGRNEKLFF
TGTGCCACCAGCAGAGCCCGAGGGAGGAATGAAAAACTGTTTTTT
>TRBV6-1|few|TRBJ1-3|NA
CASSYGPIEGNTIYF
TGTGCCAGCAGTTACGGTCCGATCGAGGGAAACACCATATATTTT
>TRBV7-2|many|TRBJ2-3|NA
CASRPGTDTQYF
TGTGCCAGCAGACCTGGCACAGATACGCAGTATTTT
>TRBV2|many|TRBJ2-1|NA
CASSEPFSNEQFF
TGTGCCAGCAGTGAGCCTTTTTCCAATGAGCAGTTCTTC
>TRBV19|NA|TRBJ1-5|NA
CASSITAYSNQPQHF
TGTGCCAGTAGTATAACAGCTTATAGCAATCAGCCCCAGCATTTT
>TRBV7-6|medium-sized|TRBJ1-1|NA
CASSLVPQMDAGTEAFF
TGTGCCAGCAGCTTAGTTCCTCAGATGGATGCGGGTACTGAAGCTTTCTTT
>TRBV29-1|many|TRBJ2-3|NA
CSVGRREDTQYF
TGCAGCGTTGGACGCCGAGAGGATACGCAGTATTTT
>TRBV29-1|few|TRBJ1-1|NA
CSVEDRGRGAFF
TGCAGCGTTGAAGATCGGGGTCGCGGAGCTTTCTTT
>TRBV30|many|TRBJ1-1|TRBD1
CAWAGTGAPEAFF
TGTGCCTGGGCCGGGACAGGGGCTCCTGAAGCTTTCTTT
>TRBV2|many|TRBJ1-4|NA
CASSGGENEKLFF
TGTGCCAGCAGCGGAGGGGAAAATGAAAAACTGTTTTTT
>TRBV7-2|many|TRBJ2-7|NA
CASSSDRADEQYF
TGTGCCAGCAGCTCCGACCGGGCGGACGAGCAGTACTTC
>TRBV28|many|TRBJ1-5|NA
CASSSAGEGPQHF
TGTGCCAGCAGTTCGGCAGGGGAAGGGCCCCAGCATTTT
>TRBV7-9|many|TRBJ2-7|NA
CASTYGSYEQYF
TGTGCCAGCACCTACGGCTCCTACGAGCAGTACTTC
>TRBV12-3/TRBV12-4|NA|TRBJ2-7|NA
CASSPGAVSSYEQYF
TGTGCCAGCAGCCCCGGGGCCGTTAGCTCCTACGAGCAGTACTTC